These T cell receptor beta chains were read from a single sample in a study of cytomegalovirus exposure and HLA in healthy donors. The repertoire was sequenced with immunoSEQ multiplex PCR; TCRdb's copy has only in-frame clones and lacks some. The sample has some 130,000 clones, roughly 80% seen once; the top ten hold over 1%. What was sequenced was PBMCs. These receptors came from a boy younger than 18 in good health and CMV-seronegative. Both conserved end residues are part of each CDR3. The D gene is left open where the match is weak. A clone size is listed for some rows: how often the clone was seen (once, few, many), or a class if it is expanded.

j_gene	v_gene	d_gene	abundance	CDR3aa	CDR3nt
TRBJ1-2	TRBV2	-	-	CASRVLAGGYTF	TGTGCCAGCAGAGTTTTGGCGGGTGGCTACACCTTC
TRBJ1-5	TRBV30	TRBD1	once	CAWSTGTVNQPQHF	TGTGCCTGGAGTACCGGGACAGTTAATCAGCCCCAGCATTTT
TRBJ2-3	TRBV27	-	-	CASSLLTPPHDTQYF	TGTGCCAGCAGTTTATTGACACCTCCCCACGATACGCAGTATTTT
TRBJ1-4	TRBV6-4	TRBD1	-	CASSVQGAKLFF	TGTGCCAGCAGTGTGCAGGGGGCGAAACTGTTTTTT
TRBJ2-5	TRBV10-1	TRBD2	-	CASSEASGFRETQYF	TGCGCCAGCAGTGAGGCTAGCGGGTTCAGGGAGACCCAGTACTTC
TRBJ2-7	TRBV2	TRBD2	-	CASSASGRSYEQYF	TGTGCCAGCAGTGCTAGCGGCCGCTCCTACGAGCAGTACTTC
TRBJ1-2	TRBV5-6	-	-	CASSIRQAHYGYTF	TGTGCCAGCAGCATCCGACAGGCCCACTATGGCTACACCTTC
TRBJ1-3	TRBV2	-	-	CASSGLGNTIYF	TGTGCCAGCAGTGGGCTGGGAAACACCATATATTTT
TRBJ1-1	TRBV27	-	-	CASSPLGQTNTEAFF	TGTGCCAGCAGTCCATTAGGACAGACGAACACTGAAGCTTTCTTT
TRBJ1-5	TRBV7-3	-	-	CASRAAGDQPQHF	TGTGCCAGCAGGGCAGCCGGAGATCAGCCCCAGCATTTT
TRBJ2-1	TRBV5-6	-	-	CASDLRGMYINNEQFF	TGTGCCAGCGACCTAAGGGGGATGTACATCAACAATGAGCAGTTCTTC
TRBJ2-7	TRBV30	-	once	CAWSAGRSYEQYF	TGTGCCTGGAGTGCGGGGAGATCCTACGAGCAGTACTTC
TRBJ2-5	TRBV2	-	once	CASILSVEGETQYF	TGTGCCAGCATTTTATCGGTGGAGGGGGAGACCCAGTACTTC
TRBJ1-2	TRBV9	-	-	CASSAGVKGTNYGYTF	TGTGCCAGCAGCGCGGGGGTAAAGGGCACTAACTATGGCTACACCTTC
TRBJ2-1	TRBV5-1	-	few	CASSLRELNEQFF	TGCGCCAGCAGCTTGCGGGAGTTGAATGAGCAGTTCTTC
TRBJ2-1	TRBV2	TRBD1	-	CASSADRGGNEQFF	TGTGCCAGCAGTGCCGACAGGGGGGGCAATGAGCAGTTCTTC
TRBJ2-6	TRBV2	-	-	CASTREAGANVLTF	TGTGCCAGCACGAGGGAGGCTGGGGCCAACGTCCTGACTTTC
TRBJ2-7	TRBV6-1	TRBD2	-	CASSGTSGGLVIYF	TGTGCCAGCAGTGGGACTAGCGGGGGCTTGGTCATATACTTC
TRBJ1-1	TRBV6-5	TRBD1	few	CASSYRRDRAAEAFF	TGTGCCAGCAGTTACCGTCGGGACAGAGCCGCTGAAGCTTTCTTT
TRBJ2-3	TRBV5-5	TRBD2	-	CASSATSGNTDTQYF	TGTGCCAGCAGCGCGACTAGCGGGAACACAGATACGCAGTATTTT
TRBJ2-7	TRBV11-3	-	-	CASSLDGAEPYEQYF	TGTGCCAGCAGCTTAGATGGAGCAGAGCCCTACGAGCAGTACTTC
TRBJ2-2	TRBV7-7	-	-	CASSPFLGQPTGELFF	TGTGCCAGCAGCCCTTTCTTGGGGCAGCCAACCGGGGAGCTGTTTTTT
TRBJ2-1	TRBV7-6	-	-	CASSRTRTSGNEQFF	TGTGCCAGCAGCCGAACTCGGACTTCAGGCAATGAGCAGTTCTTC
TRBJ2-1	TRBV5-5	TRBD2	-	CASSKGLAGVVDNEQFF	TGTGCCAGCAGCAAGGGACTAGCGGGAGTTGTCGACAATGAGCAGTTCTTC
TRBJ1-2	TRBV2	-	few	CASSEGSAGNSGYTF	TGTGCCAGCAGTGAAGGGTCGGCAGGGAATTCTGGCTACACCTTC
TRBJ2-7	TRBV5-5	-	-	CASSHTSSYEQYF	TGTGCCAGCAGCCACACAAGCTCCTACGAGCAGTACTTC
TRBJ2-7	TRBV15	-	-	CATSRASEQYF	TGTGCCACCAGCAGAGCGAGCGAGCAGTACTTC
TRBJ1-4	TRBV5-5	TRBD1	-	CASSLWTGPNEKLFF	TGTGCCAGCAGCTTATGGACAGGGCCTAATGAAAAACTGTTTTTT
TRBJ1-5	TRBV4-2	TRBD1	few	CASSQERGPDQPQHF	TGTGCCAGCAGCCAAGAGAGGGGGCCCGATCAGCCCCAGCATTTT
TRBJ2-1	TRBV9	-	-	CASSVGGQSNEQFF	TGTGCCAGCAGCGTTGGAGGACAGTCCAATGAGCAGTTCTTC
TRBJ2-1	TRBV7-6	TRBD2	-	CASSLEGLAGRSGYNEQFF	TGTGCCAGCAGCTTAGAGGGACTAGCGGGACGGTCGGGTTACAATGAGCAGTTCTTC
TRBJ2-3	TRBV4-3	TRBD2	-	CASNPTLLASSTDTQYF	TGCGCCAGCAACCCTACCCTACTAGCGTCAAGCACAGATACGCAGTATTTT
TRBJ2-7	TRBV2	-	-	CASRADSAYEQYF	TGTGCCAGCAGGGCAGACAGTGCCTACGAGCAGTACTTC
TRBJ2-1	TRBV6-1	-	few	CASSFDRYNEQFF	TGTGCCAGCAGCTTTGACAGGTACAATGAGCAGTTCTTC
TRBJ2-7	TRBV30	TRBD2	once	CAWSEREGYEQYF	TGTGCCTGGAGTGAGCGGGAGGGATATGAGCAGTACTTC
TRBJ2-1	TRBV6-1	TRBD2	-	CASTPGLAQNEQFF	TGTGCCAGCACTCCGGGACTAGCTCAGAATGAGCAGTTCTTC
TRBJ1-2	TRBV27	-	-	CASSLSTGNYGYTF	TGTGCCAGCAGTTTATCAACGGGTAACTATGGCTACACCTTC
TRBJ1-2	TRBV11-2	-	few	CASSLDPETYGYTF	TGTGCCAGCAGCTTAGACCCAGAGACTTATGGCTACACCTTC
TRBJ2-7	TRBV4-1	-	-	CASSRIPGEVYEQYF	TGCGCCAGCAGCCGGATACCGGGAGAAGTCTACGAGCAGTACTTC
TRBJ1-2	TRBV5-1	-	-	CASSRQILYGYTF	TGCGCCAGCAGTCGACAGATCCTCTATGGCTACACCTTC
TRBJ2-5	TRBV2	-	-	CASKSAGETQYF	TGTGCCAGCAAGTCCGCCGGGGAGACCCAGTACTTC
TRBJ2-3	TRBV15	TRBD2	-	CATSRRKAGGTDTQYF	TGTGCCACCAGCAGAAGGAAAGCGGGAGGTACTGATACGCAGTATTTT
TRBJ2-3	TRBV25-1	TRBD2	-	CASSEYETSDDTDTQYF	TGTGCCAGCAGTGAATATGAGACTAGCGATGACACAGATACGCAGTATTTT
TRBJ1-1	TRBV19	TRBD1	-	CASSTNRGVMNTEAFF	TGTGCCAGTAGTACGAACAGGGGTGTCATGAACACTGAAGCTTTCTTT
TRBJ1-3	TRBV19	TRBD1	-	CASSIPGQSSGNTIYF	TGTGCCAGTAGTATACCGGGACAGAGCTCTGGAAACACCATATATTTT
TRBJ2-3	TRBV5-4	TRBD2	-	CASSLGTSGTNTQYF	TGTGCCAGCAGCCTCGGGACTAGCGGCACAAATACGCAGTATTTT
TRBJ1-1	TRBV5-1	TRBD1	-	CASRGGTGGTEAFF	TGCGCCAGCAGAGGAGGGACAGGAGGAACTGAAGCTTTCTTT
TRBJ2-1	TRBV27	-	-	CASSLVASNEQFF	TGTGCCAGCAGTTTAGTAGCGAGCAATGAGCAGTTCTTC